This TCR beta chain stems from a study of T cells in Graves' hyperthyroidism and ophthalmopathy (dated by TCRdb to 2018 to 2020). Concerning the study at large: Peripheral blood samples were taken at initial diagnosis, before any treatment was given. A discovery cohort of fewer than 110 patients, roughly 43 with Graves' ophthalmopathy and 55 to 65 with stable Graves' hyperthyroidism, was used to find distinguishing TCR V-J signatures. Prospective prediction of ophthalmopathy was tested in an independent validation cohort of some 20 hyperthyroidism patients and around 16 patients who later progressed to ophthalmopathy. The roughly 100 discovery patients were divided at random into training and test sets in a 7:3 ratio. The study also compared thyroid tissue and blood T-cell repertoires from 6 or 7 Graves' hyperthyroidism patients. Following sampling, methimazole starting at 30 mg daily was given to hyperthyroidism patients, and high-dose intravenous methylprednisolone was given to ophthalmopathy patients. The paper describes TCR Vbeta CDR3 sequencing of 140 or so peripheral blood samples, made up of about 41 ophthalmopathy patients, roughly 80 hyperthyroidism patients and 17 progressor patients. On the study overall, not on this receptor specifically: In validation, the model predicted progression to ophthalmopathy with approximately 71% sensitivity and 72% to 85% specificity, a median of 6.5 months before onset. No statistical method was used to fix the sample size in advance, and group allocation was not hidden from the investigators. Ophthalmopathy was separated from stable hyperthyroidism by a 13 V-J signature model, with around 90% sensitivity and around 81% specificity obtained in cross-validation and 80%/75% obtained in testing. Blood samples also contained most of the expanded thyroid clonotypes (frequency above 0.001), which suggests that blood repertoires may reflect thyroid immune responses.

A word on this clonotype: The antigen it recognizes is unknown. The sample holds no much larger clone one base away, and base qualities are not on file.

Moderately to severely active disease, a Clinical Activity Score of at least 3, a NOSPECS grade of at least 4, and a duration under 3 months were present in ophthalmopathy patients. The study excluded patients with uncontrolled infections, other autoimmune diseases, pregnancy or lactation. Clinical symptoms, serum thyroxine and TRAb, thyroid ultrasound, and orbital computed tomography formed the basis for the diagnoses. Ficoll-Paque density gradient centrifugation was used to isolate PBMCs from about 9.4 ml of fresh peripheral blood. Total RNA was extracted using Trizol reagent, and RNA quality was assessed on an Agilent 2100 Bioanalyzer. The CDR3 contains 15 residues, cysteine and phenylalanine counted. CDR3 DNA only is kept here, 45 bases in frame from base 1. For CDR1 and CDR2, the germline V gene lists KGHDR and SFDVKD. V is pared back by 3 bases and J by 2 bases, with 13 bases lying between the germline termini.

Amplification of TCR beta CDR3 regions was carried out from RNA transcripts. The TCR CDR3 was subjected to a first round of RT-PCR using the HTBI primer set and the Qiagen OneStep RT-PCR kit. The libraries were constructed in a second round of multiplex PCR and then size-selected and purified. Libraries were sequenced paired-end with 100 bp reads on an Illumina HiSeq2000. Per the authors' processing: SOAPnuke was used to process the raw data, throwing out any read that contained adapters or uncalled bases, had a mean Phred below 15, or lacked an exact constant-primer or identifier match. COPE v1.2.5 was used to merge the high-quality paired reads, and each unique nucleotide sequence was defined as a clonotype. Clonotypes were aligned to IMGT TRBV, TRBD and TRBJ reference segments using MiTCR v1.1. The analysis included only V-J combinations with a frequency above 0.0001, which together covered 99.2% of the repertoires. The TCS score was defined as the ratio of F50 (clonal expansion) to E x V (chaos), calculated using BLOSUM62-based TCRdist between CDR3 peptides within each V-J. Welch's t-statistics and random forest reduced roughly 540 V-J features to about 13, which were used in a naive Bayes classifier (R e1071). The public reads were run again by TCRdb, first through fastp at Q25 and then through MiXCR, and only productive beta chains were kept. Entries that share a CDR3 protein sequence are merged under the most common genes and DNA. TCRdb's processing, not the study's, gives the V and J calls here. The sample table contains over 300,000 distinct CDR3 sequences; only one count was recorded for roughly 15% of them. About a third of the sample is in the top ten clones.

Sequencing used blood. The chain couples TRBV24-1 to TRBJ2-7, with a tentative D gene TRBD1 over 6 matching bases. This TCR was recovered from a woman between 40 and 55 years old with Graves' ophthalmopathy. The CDR3 reads as follows: CATSDTGTYTYEQYF. The nucleotide sequence is TGTGCCACCAGTGATACCGGGACATACACCTACGAGCAGTACTTC.